The source of this T cell receptor beta chain is a study of T-cell memory formation after mild COVID-19. In the study overall: Across donors, TCR clusters were largely donor specific.

CDR3 length equals 17 residues. The germline V gene has CDR1 MNHEY and CDR2 SVGAGI. Trimming removed 4 bases from V and 0 bases from J; junction bases left unmatched: 8. MiXCR, run by TCRdb on the 5' RACE reads, gives a single entry per CDR3 protein. The sample lists approximately 560,000 distinct CDR3 sequences, approximately 15% occurring once. The chain carries TRBV6-5 and TRBJ2-1; 8 nucleotides align to TRBD1. The receptor was derived from an adult woman who had mild COVID-19 (a few samples of this study predate the infection). Cell type and time point are not known. The sequenced sample was PBMCs or a T cell subset sorted from them (not recorded which). The CDR3 sequence: CASSWGQVESSYNEQFF. Written as DNA, the CDR3 is TGTGCCAGCAGTTGGGGACAGGTCGAGAGCTCCTACAATGAGCAGTTCTTC.